Each of the 31 T cell receptor beta chains below was sequenced from the same sample in a study of cytomegalovirus exposure and HLA in healthy donors. The study ran its PCR with 60 Vbeta and 13 Jbeta primers. This table comes from immunoSEQ multiplex PCR, and its TCRdb copy is limited to in-frame clones, with some not included. The sample consists of 75,000 to 90,000 clones, 78% of them appearing once. The sample consisted of PBMCs. The receptors were sampled from a male donor in good health and CMV-seropositive.

The chain joins TRBV21-1 to TRBJ2-2; TRBD2 was called by the table and not checked on the DNA. TRBV21-1 is an annotated pseudogene. There are 23 residues in the CDR3. This chain's CDR3 is CASSKGKYPGSSKIFANTGELFF. The CDR3 region has the DNA TGTGCCAGCAGCAAAGGGAAGTACCCGGGATCATCAAAGATATTCGCGAACACCGGGGAGCTGTTTTTT.

CDR3: CASSHTLGHPRTYEQYF. CDR3 in DNA: TGCGCCAGCAGCCACACCCTGGGACATCCGAGAACCTACGAGCAGTACTTC. The V gene is TRBV4-3, the J gene TRBJ2-7, with a possible D match to TRBD1 (6 bases). This CDR3 is built from 17 residues. CDR1 is LGHNA, CDR2 YSLEER, per germline. Trimming left V 3 bases short and J 2 bases short, with 20 bases between.

This clone has more than one count but fewer than ten. The chain couples TRBV7-9 to TRBJ1-2, with D possibly matching TRBD1 (5 bases). The germline V gene has CDR1 SEHNR and CDR2 FQNEAQ (reference sequence). The V end lost 5 bases, the J end lost 1 base, and 11 bases lay between the germline ends. The CDR3 has 14 residues. CDR3 in DNA: TGTGCCAGCAGCCCCCGACAGATTAACTATGGCTACACCTTC. Amino acids: CASSPRQINYGYTF.

A few counts support this clone. The genes are TRBV19 and TRBJ1-1; weak D call: TRBD1 (5 bases). CDR3 length equals 12 residues. The germline V and J ends were trimmed by 7 bases and 6 bases, with 12 bases remaining between them. The V gene's germline CDR1 is LNHDA and CDR2 SQIVND (reference sequence). This chain's CDR3 is CASTGRDPEAFF. The CDR3 DNA sequence: TGTGCCAGTACAGGCAGGGATCCTGAAGCTTTCTTT.

This clone was seen a few times. This rearrangement joins TRBV5-3 to TRBJ1-1, with a tentative D call TRBD1 (5 bases). TRBV5-3 is an ORF; its function is uncertain. V lost 3 bases, J lost 0 bases, and 6 bases lay in between. The CDR3 has 13 amino acids. The CDR3: CARSWTLNTEAFF. CDR3 nucleotide sequence: TGTGCCAGAAGCTGGACACTGAACACTGAAGCTTTCTTT.

In its sample, this clone was seen a few times. The chain is built from TRBV4-2 and TRBJ1-5; TRBD1 might be the D (5 bases). CDR1 and CDR2 from the germline V gene are LGHNA and YNFKEQ. This CDR3 has 17 residues. V was clipped by 1 base and J by 2 bases, with 15 bases between them. This CDR3 is CASSQVSPGGGNQPQHF. The CDR3 nucleotides are TGTGCCAGCAGCCAAGTTTCCCCGGGAGGGGGCAATCAGCCCCAGCATTTT.

The V and J genes are TRBV21-1 and TRBJ2-7; the D call of TRBD1 is as the table states it, not checked on the DNA. TRBV21-1 corresponds to a pseudogene. This CDR3 contains 16 residues. CDR3 sequence reads: CASSKAGQPIPYEQYF. CDR3 DNA sequence: TGTGCCAGCAGCAAAGCGGGACAGCCAATCCCCTACGAGCAGTACTTC.

V gene TRBV30 combines with J gene TRBJ2-7, with 7 bases that match TRBD2. J gave up 1 base and V 3 bases, and 6 bases lay outside the gene matches. The CDR3 length is 14 residues. In germline, CDR1 is GTSNPN, CDR2 SVGIG (reference sequence). CDR3 coding DNA: TGTGCCTGGAGCGTTGGCGGGAGATCCTACGAGCAGTACTTC. It codes for CAWSVGGRSYEQYF.

The chain is built from TRBV2 and TRBJ2-1; TRBD2 aligns across 8 bases. Looked up from germline, CDR1 is SNHLY and CDR2 is FYNNEI. The CDR3 totals 15 residues. V was clipped by 4 bases and J by 7 bases; unmatched bases: 9. The CDR3 region is CASSVGSGGLNEQFF. CDR3 sequence (DNA): TGTGCCAGCAGTGTTGGAAGCGGGGGCCTAAATGAGCAGTTCTTC.

The chain combines TRBV19 with TRBJ1-2; TRBD1 might be the D (6 bases). Germline CDR1 is LNHDA and CDR2 is SQIVND (reference sequence). V lost 4 bases to trimming and J lost 8 bases, with 11 bases between them. The CDR3 totals 12 residues. This CDR3 reads CASSTGAKGYTF. CDR3 bases: TGTGCCAGTAGTACAGGGGCCAAGGGCTACACCTTC.

This clone was observed a few times. The chain recombines TRBV7-6 with TRBJ2-7; the match to TRBD1 covers 8 bases. The germline V gene has CDR1 SGHVS and CDR2 FNYEAQ. V lost 1 base, J lost 7 bases, and 6 bases stayed unmatched. The CDR3 length is 14 residues. CDR3 in amino acids: CASSLEGRGLEQYF. CDR3 in DNA: TGTGCCAGCAGCTTAGAAGGCAGGGGGCTAGAGCAGTACTTC.

This clone has only a few counts. V gene TRBV5-4 combines with J gene TRBJ2-1; 10 bases match TRBD2. Germline CDR1 is SGHNT and CDR2 is YYREEE (reference sequence). The CDR3 is 15 residues long. The V gene end was trimmed by 1 base and the J gene end by 9 bases; junction bases not matched to a gene: 7. The CDR3 DNA follows: TGTGCCAGCAGCTTGTCCAGCGGGAGGGCCGGTGAGCAGTTCTTC. Translation: CASSLSSGRAGEQFF.

The V and J genes are TRBV5-1 and TRBJ2-1; 9 bases match TRBD2. Looked up from germline, CDR1 is SGHRS and CDR2 is YFSETQ. The CDR3 spans 14 residues. The J segment lost 5 bases and the V segment lost 7 bases, leaving 7 bases of the junction unmatched. The CDR3 nucleotides are TGCGCCAGCGGTGATGTAGCGGGAGACAATGAGCAGTTCTTC. Protein: CASGDVAGDNEQFF.

The V gene is TRBV29-1, the J gene TRBJ2-1, with 9 positions matching TRBD1. Germline trimming cut 8 bases from V and 2 bases from J; bases unmatched to any gene: 7. The CDR3 covers 14 residues. Germline V gene data show CDR1 as SQVTM and CDR2 as ANQGSEA. The CDR3 sequence: CSFRTGGAYNEQFF. The CDR3 bases are TGCAGCTTTCGAACAGGGGGCGCCTACAATGAGCAGTTCTTC.

A word on this clone: The junction does not match germline at one end; this may be a read error. The rearrangement joins TRBV2 to TRBJ2-7; D possibly corresponds to TRBD2 (6 bases). The CDR3 totals 15 residues. The V gene's germline CDR1 is SNHLY and CDR2 FYNNEI. CDR3 loop: CASTEVAVRSYEQYF. CDR3 in DNA: TGTGCCAGCACTGAAGTAGCGGTCAGGTCCTACGAGCAGTACTTC. Drawing the rest from reference TRBV2 and TRBJ2-7, the complete variable domain is EPEVTQTPSHQVTQMGQEVILRCVPISNHLYFYWYRQILGQKVEFLVSFYNNEISEKSEIFDDQFSVERPDGSNFTLKIRSTKLEDSAMYFCASTEVAVRSYEQYFGPGTRLTVT.

The J gene is TRBJ2-7, the V gene TRBV6-5; 10 positions match TRBD2. The CDR3 spans 15 residues. Per the germline V gene, CDR1 is MNHEY and CDR2 is SVGAGI. The V segment lost 6 bases and the J segment 4 bases; nucleotides outside the gene matches: 9. Here the CDR3 DNA reads TGTGCCAGCAGCGATATAGCGGGAGGTTCGTACGAGCAGTACTTC. As protein: CASSDIAGGSYEQYF.

This clone was seen more than once but under ten times. The chain has TRBV6-1 and TRBJ2-2; possibly TRBD2 for D (7 bases). This CDR3 has 15 residues. Germline V lookup: CDR1 MNHNS, CDR2 SASEGT. With 6 bases removed from V and 5 bases from J, the gap between germline ends came to 16 bases. The CDR3 is CASRFRGALTGELFF. DNA of the CDR3: TGTGCCAGCAGGTTCCGGGGGGCCCTGACCGGGGAGCTGTTTTTT.

This clone was detected only a few times. The chain is built from TRBV7-3 and TRBJ1-1; 8 bases map to TRBD1. The CDR3 is 13 amino acids. In germline, CDR1 is SGHTA, CDR2 FQGTGA. After removal of 5 bases from V and 3 bases from J, the junction contained 2 bases not matched to a gene. CDR3: CASSATGDTEAFF. CDR3 DNA sequence: TGTGCCAGCAGCGCGACAGGGGACACTGAAGCTTTCTTT.

J is TRBJ2-1 and V is TRBV6-1, with D tentatively TRBD2 (5 bases). The CDR3 sequence is 12 residues long. The V end was cut by 7 bases, the J end by 3 bases, with 7 bases between. Germline V gene lookup returns CDR1 MNHNS and CDR2 SASEGT. The DNA of the CDR3 is TGTGCCAGCAACGAGGGCTACAATGAGCAGTTCTTC. This codes for CASNEGYNEQFF.

V gene TRBV18 combines with J gene TRBJ1-1; 7 bases map to TRBD1. There are 13 residues in the CDR3. Per germline, CDR1 KGHSH and CDR2 LQKENI. Trimming removed 8 bases from V and 3 bases from J; junction bases left unmatched: 6. CDR3 coding DNA: TGTGCCAGCCTTGGACAGGCAGACACTGAAGCTTTCTTT. Its protein is CASLGQADTEAFF.

CDR3 in DNA: TGTGCCAGCAGCTTAGTGGGGACAGGGCTCGGCCTCGAGCCCCAGCATTTT. As protein: CASSLVGTGLGLEPQHF. The chain links TRBV7-2 to TRBJ1-5, with 9 bases lining up with TRBD1. The V segment lost 1 base and the J segment 8 bases; nucleotides outside the gene matches: 12. CDR3 length equals 17 residues. Per the germline V gene, CDR1 is SGHTA and CDR2 is FQGNSA.

This chain links TRBV25-1 with TRBJ2-1, with 11 bases aligning to TRBD2. V shed 5 bases, J shed 11 bases, and the junction held 8 bases outside the gene matches. This CDR3 comprises 14 residues. In germline, CDR1 is MGHDK, CDR2 SYGVNS. The CDR3 DNA is TGTGCCAGCAGTAGACTAGCGGGACCTACGAAGCAGTTCTTC. Its translation is CASSRLAGPTKQFF.

The CDR3 here is CASSRRTGVIENYGYTF. The CDR3 DNA reads TGTGCCAGCAGCCGAAGGACAGGGGTAATAGAAAACTATGGCTACACCTTC. The chain is built from TRBV9 and TRBJ1-2, with TRBD1 matching 9 bases. The trim removed 4 bases at V and 2 bases at J, leaving 12 bases unmatched. The V gene's germline CDR1 is SGDLS and CDR2 YYNGEE. The CDR3 loop spans 17 amino acids.

This clone has more than one count but fewer than ten. CDR3 sequence: CASSAGQGNEKLFF. The CDR3 coding sequence is TGTGCCAGCAGCGCGGGACAGGGGAACGAAAAACTGTTTTTT. The gene calls are TRBV7-6 and TRBJ1-4; 10 positions agree with TRBD1. CDR1 and CDR2 (germline): SGHVS, FNYEAQ. CDR3 size: 14 residues. V shed 5 bases and J 8 bases; nucleotides not matched to a gene: 5. Using reference TRBV7-6 and TRBJ1-4 for the parts outside the CDR3, the full variable domain is GAGVSQSPRYKVTKRGQDVALRCDPISGHVSLYWYRQALGQGPEFLTYFNYEAQQDKSGLPNDRFSAERPEGSISTLTIQRTEQRDSAMYRCASSAGQGNEKLFFGSGTQLSVL.

The chain has TRBV4-1 and TRBJ2-4, with TRBD1 matching over 8 bases. After removal of 3 bases from V and 8 bases from J, the junction contained 9 bases not matched to a gene. Germline V gene data show CDR1 as MGHRA and CDR2 as YSYEKL. This CDR3 region has 15 residues. The CDR3: CASSHRTGIRDIQYF. CDR3 in DNA: TGCGCCAGCAGCCACAGGACAGGGATCAGAGACATTCAGTACTTC.

Notes on this clone: A read error may produce the germline difference seen at one junction end. This chain joins TRBV2 and TRBJ2-7; 14 nucleotides line up with TRBD2. This CDR3 has 15 amino acids. CDR1 and CDR2 from the germline V gene are SNHLY and FYNNEI. CDR3 DNA: TGTGCCAGCAGTCCCGGACTAGCGGGGGGCCTCGAGGAGTACTTC. As protein: CASSPGLAGGLEEYF.

The chain employs TRBV6-6 and TRBJ2-5; weak D call: TRBD1 (6 bases). The J call may be incorrect, as the DNA end agrees better with TRBJ2-7. Germline V CDR1 and CDR2: MNHNY, SVGAGI (reference sequence). This CDR3 contains 15 residues. The CDR3 is CASSYTQGNPYEQYF. The CDR3 DNA is TGTGCCAGCAGTTACACACAGGGTAATCCCTACGAGCAGTACTTC.

The CDR3 loop reads CASSLTGQGADTQYF. In nucleotides, the CDR3 is TGTGCCAGCAGCTTAACGGGACAGGGGGCAGATACGCAGTATTTT. The V gene is TRBV7-2, the J gene TRBJ2-3, with 11 positions matching TRBD1. The CDR3 runs 15 residues. V lost 2 bases and J lost 4; bases outside the gene matches: 2. Germline values: CDR1 SGHTA, CDR2 FQGNSA.

This clone came up a few times. For the CDR3, the DNA is TGTGCCAGCAGCGTAGACGCCAGGGGCACTGAAGCTTTCTTT. It encodes CASSVDARGTEAFF. V is TRBV9 and J is TRBJ1-1, with D maybe TRBD1 (6 bases). CDR1 and CDR2 from the germline V gene are SGDLS and YYNGEE. Trimming took off 0 bases at V and 4 bases at J, with 10 bases between the two ends. CDR3 length: 14 amino acids.

V is TRBV18 and J is TRBJ2-7; 10 bases line up with TRBD1. V was pared by 0 bases and J by 6 bases, with 5 bases of the junction left unmatched. The length of the CDR3 is 15 residues. The V gene's germline CDR1 is KGHSH and CDR2 LQKENI. The CDR3 nucleotides are TGTGCCAGCTCACCACCGGGACAGGGGAATAGCGAGCAGTACTTC. Residues: CASSPPGQGNSEQYF.

V is TRBV25-1 and J is TRBJ2-7; D is possibly TRBD1 (6 bases). Germline assignment: CDR1 MGHDK and CDR2 SYGVNS. The CDR3 runs to 12 residues. Trimming took 8 bases from V and 5 from J, leaving 13 bases between them. CDR3 protein: CASGYRVDEQYF. The CDR3, as DNA: TGTGCCAGCGGATACAGGGTTGACGAGCAGTACTTC.